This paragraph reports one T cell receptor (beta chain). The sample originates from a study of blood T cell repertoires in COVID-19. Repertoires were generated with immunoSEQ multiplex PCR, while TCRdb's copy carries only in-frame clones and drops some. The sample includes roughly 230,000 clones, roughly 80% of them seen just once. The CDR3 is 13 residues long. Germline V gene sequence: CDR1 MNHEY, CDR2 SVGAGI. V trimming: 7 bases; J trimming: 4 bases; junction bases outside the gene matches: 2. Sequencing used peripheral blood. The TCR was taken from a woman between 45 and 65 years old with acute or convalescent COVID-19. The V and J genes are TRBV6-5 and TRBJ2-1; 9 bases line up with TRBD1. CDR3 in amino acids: CASTDRGYNEQFF. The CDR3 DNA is TGTGCCAGCACGGACAGGGGTTACAATGAGCAGTTCTTC.